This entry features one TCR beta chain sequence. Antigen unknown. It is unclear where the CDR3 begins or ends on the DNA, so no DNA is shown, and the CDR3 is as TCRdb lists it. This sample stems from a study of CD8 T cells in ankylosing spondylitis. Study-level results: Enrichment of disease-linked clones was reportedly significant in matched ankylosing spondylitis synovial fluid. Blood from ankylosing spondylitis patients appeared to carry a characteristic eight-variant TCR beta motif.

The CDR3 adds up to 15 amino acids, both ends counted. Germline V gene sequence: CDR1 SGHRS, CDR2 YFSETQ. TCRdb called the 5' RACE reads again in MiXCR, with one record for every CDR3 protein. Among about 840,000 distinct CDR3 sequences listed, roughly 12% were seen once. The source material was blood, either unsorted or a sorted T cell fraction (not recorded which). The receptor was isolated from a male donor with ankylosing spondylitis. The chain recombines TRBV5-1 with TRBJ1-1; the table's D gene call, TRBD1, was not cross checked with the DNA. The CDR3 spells CASSFGPGANTEAFF.